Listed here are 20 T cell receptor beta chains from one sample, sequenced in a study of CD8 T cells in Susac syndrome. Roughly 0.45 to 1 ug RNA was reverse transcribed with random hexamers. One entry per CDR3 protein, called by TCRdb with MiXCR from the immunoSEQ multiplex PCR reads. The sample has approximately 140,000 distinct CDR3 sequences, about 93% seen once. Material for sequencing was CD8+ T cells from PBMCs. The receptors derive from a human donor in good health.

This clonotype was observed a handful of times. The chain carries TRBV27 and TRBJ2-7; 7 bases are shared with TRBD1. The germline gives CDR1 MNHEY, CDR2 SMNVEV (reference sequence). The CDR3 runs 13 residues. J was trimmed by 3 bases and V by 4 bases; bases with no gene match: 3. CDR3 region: CASSSGTDYEQYF. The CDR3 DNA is TGTGCCAGCAGTTCCGGGACAGACTACGAGCAGTACTTC.

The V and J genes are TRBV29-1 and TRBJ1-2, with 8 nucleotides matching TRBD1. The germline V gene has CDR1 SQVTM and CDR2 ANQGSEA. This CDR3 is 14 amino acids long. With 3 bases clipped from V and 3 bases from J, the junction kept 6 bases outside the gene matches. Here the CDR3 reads CSVDAGQEYYGYTF. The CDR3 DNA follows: TGCAGCGTTGACGCGGGACAGGAGTACTATGGCTACACCTTC.

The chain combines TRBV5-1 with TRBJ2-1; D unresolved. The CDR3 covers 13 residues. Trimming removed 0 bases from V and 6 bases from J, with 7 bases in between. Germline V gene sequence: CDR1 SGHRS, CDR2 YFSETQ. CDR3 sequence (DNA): TGCGCCAGCAGCTTGGAAAGGGTCAATGAGCAGTTCTTC. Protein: CASSLERVNEQFF.

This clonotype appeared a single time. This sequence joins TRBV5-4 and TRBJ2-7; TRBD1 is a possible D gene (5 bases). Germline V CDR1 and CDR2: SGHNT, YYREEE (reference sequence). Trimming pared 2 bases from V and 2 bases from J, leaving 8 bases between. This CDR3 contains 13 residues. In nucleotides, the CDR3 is TGTGCCAGCAGCTTTGGGGCAGCCTACGAGCAGTACTTC. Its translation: CASSFGAAYEQYF. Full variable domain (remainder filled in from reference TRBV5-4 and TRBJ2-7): ETGVTQSPTHLIKTRGQQVTLRCSSQSGHNTVSWYQQALGQGPQFIFQYYREEENGRGNFPPRFSGLQFPNYSSELNVNALELDDSALYLCASSFGAAYEQYFGPGTRLTVT.

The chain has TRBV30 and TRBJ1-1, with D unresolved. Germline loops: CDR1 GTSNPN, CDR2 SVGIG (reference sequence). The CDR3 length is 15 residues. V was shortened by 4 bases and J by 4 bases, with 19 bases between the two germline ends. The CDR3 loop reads CAWTPSLGWLTEAFF. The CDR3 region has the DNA TGTGCCTGGACTCCCTCACTCGGGTGGCTCACTGAAGCTTTCTTT. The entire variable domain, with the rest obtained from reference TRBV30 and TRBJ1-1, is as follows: SQTIHQWPATLVQPVGSPLSLECTVEGTSNPNLYWYRQAAGRGLQLLFYSVGIGQISSEVPQNLSASRPQDRQFILSSKKLLLSDSGFYLCAWTPSLGWLTEAFFGQGTRLTVV.

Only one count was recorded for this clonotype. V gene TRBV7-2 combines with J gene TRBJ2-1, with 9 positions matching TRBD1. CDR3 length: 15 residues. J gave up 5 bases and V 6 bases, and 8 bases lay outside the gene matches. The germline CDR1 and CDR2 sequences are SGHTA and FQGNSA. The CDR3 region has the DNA TGTGCCAGCAGGCTACCCGGGACAGGGAACAATGAGCAGTTCTTC. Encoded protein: CASRLPGTGNNEQFF.

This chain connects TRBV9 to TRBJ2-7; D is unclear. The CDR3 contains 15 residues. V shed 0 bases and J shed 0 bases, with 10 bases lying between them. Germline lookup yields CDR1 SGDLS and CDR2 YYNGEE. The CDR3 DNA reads TGTGCCAGCAGCGTAGGAGTCAGCAGCTCCTACGAGCAGTACTTC. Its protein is CASSVGVSSSYEQYF.

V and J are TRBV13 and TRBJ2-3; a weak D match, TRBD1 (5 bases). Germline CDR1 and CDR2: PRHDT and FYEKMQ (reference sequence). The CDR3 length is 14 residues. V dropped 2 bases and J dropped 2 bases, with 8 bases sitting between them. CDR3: CASSLPRVTDTQYF. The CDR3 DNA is TGTGCCAGCAGCTTACCCAGGGTCACAGATACGCAGTATTTT.

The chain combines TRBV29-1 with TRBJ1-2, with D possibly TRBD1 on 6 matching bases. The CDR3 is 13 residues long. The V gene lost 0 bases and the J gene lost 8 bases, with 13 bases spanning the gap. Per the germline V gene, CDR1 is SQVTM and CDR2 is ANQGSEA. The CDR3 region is CSVEDRGAGGYTF. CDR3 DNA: TGCAGCGTTGAAGATCGGGGGGCCGGGGGCTACACCTTC.

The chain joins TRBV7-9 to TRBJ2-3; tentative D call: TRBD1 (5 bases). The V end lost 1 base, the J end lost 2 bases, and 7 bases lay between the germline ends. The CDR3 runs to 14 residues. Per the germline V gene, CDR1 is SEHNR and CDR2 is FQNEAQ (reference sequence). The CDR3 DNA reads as TGTGCCAGCAGCTTAGGACAGCTCACAGATACGCAGTATTTT. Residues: CASSLGQLTDTQYF.

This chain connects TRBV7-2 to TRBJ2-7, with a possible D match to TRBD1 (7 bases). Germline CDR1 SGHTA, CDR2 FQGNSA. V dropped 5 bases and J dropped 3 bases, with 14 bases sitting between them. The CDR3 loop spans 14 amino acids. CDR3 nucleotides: TGTGCCAGCAGCCGCGGGACAGCCCTCTACGAGCAGTACTTC. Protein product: CASSRGTALYEQYF.

CDR3 bases: TGCGCCAGCAGCCAAGAGTCACAAAAGAACACTGAAGCTTTCTTT. Translation: CASSQESQKNTEAFF. This chain links TRBV4-3 with TRBJ1-1; D gene uncertain. Per germline, CDR1 LGHNA and CDR2 YSLEER. With 0 bases removed from V and 1 base from J, the gap between germline ends came to 9 bases. The CDR3 is 15 amino acids.

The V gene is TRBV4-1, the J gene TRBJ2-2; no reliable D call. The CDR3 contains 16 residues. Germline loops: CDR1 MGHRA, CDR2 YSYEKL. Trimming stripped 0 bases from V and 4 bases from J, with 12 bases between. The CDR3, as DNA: TGCGCCAGCAGCCAAGAGGTGAATAGCCCCACCGGGGAGCTGTTTTTT. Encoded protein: CASSQEVNSPTGELFF.

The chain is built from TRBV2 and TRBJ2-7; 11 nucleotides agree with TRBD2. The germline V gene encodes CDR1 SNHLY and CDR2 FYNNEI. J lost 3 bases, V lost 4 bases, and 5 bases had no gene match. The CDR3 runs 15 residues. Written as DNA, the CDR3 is TGTGCCAGCAGTGCGGGACTAGCGGAACACTACGAGCAGTACTTC. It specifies CASSAGLAEHYEQYF.

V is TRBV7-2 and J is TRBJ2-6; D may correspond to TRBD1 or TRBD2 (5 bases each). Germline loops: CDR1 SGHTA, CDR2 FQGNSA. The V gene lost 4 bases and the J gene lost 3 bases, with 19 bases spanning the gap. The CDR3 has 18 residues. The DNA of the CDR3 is TGTGCCAGCAGCTCCCCGGGACGTCTCGTTAGTGGGGCCAACGTCCTGACTTTC. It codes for CASSSPGRLVSGANVLTF.

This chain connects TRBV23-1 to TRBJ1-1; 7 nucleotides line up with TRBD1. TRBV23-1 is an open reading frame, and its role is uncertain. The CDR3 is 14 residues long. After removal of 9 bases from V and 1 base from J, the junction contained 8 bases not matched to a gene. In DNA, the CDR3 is TGCGCCAGGGCGTACCAGGGGGGGAACACTGAAGCTTTCTTT. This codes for CARAYQGGNTEAFF.

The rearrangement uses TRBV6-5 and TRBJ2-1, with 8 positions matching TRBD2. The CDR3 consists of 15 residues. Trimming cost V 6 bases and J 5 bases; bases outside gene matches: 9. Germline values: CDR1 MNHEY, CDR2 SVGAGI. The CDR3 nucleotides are TGTGCCAGCAGCCTCTCCGGGAGGGGTCACAATGAGCAGTTCTTC. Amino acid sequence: CASSLSGRGHNEQFF.

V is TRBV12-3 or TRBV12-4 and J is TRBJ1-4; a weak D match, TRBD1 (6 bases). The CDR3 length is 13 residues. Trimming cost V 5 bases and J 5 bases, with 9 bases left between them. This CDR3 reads CASSPQGNEKLFF. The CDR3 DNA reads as TGTGCCAGCAGTCCACAGGGAAATGAAAAACTGTTTTTT.

The CDR3: CASSILAGELFF. CDR3 DNA: TGTGCCAGCAGCATACTAGCGGGGGAGCTGTTTTTT. The rearrangement uses TRBV7-9 and TRBJ2-2; 7 bases are shared with TRBD2. Germline V lookup: CDR1 SEHNR, CDR2 FQNEAQ (reference sequence). J was trimmed by 8 bases and V by 5 bases; bases with no gene match: 2. This CDR3 is built from 12 residues.

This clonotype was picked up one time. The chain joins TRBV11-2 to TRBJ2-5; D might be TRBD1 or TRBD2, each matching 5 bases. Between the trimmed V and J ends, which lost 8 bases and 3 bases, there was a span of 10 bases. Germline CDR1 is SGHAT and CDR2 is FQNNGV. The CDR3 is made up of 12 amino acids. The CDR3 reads CASWGNEETQYF. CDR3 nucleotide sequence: TGTGCCAGCTGGGGGAACGAAGAGACCCAGTACTTC.